The 28 T cell receptor beta chains given below trace back to one sample, sequenced in a study of blood T cell repertoires in COVID-19. Produced via immunoSEQ multiplex PCR; TCRdb's table is partial and in-frame only. The data hold nearly 40,000 clones, with about 88% observed a single time. Sequenced input: peripheral blood. The origin of the receptors is a man aged 50-59 years in a cohort sampled during active COVID-19.

In its sample, this clone was seen a few times. The chain is built from TRBV28 and TRBJ2-7, with D perhaps matching TRBD2 (5 bases). V lost 2 bases and J 8 bases, leaving 16 bases between the germline ends. The CDR3 length is 14 residues. Per the germline V gene, CDR1 is MDHEN and CDR2 is SYDVKM. The CDR3 sequence is CASSLLDFSAQQYF. CDR3 sequence (DNA): TGTGCCAGCAGTTTACTGGACTTTTCTGCCCAGCAGTACTTC.

Worth noting for this clone: One end of the junction is discordant with germline, which a read error may explain. The identical CDR3 is also encoded by other nucleotide sequences in the sample. The chain recombines TRBV10-3 with TRBJ1-2; D remains ambiguous. Germline V gene sequence: CDR1 ENHRY, CDR2 SYGVKD. The CDR3 length is 18 residues. CDR3 region: CAIRTDVYLEGLGYGYTF. The CDR3 DNA reads TGTGCCATCAGGACCGATGTATATCTGGAGGGTTTAGGCTATGGCTATACCTTC.

The chain couples TRBV11-2 to TRBJ1-1, with D perhaps TRBD1 (5 bases). The CDR3 spans 15 residues. V lost 5 bases, J lost 2 bases, and 15 bases lay in between. From germline, CDR1 is SGHAT and CDR2 FQNNGV. CDR3 sequence (DNA): TGTGCCAGCAGCCCCAGACAGACTGCCAACACTGAAGCTTTCTTT. This encodes CASSPRQTANTEAFF.

This sequence joins TRBV3-1 (or the pseudogene TRBV3-2) and TRBJ2-3, with D possibly being TRBD2 (6 bases). This CDR3 spans 14 amino acids. Germline V gene data show CDR1 as LGHDT and CDR2 as YNNKEL (reference sequence). V lost 7 bases, J lost 0 bases, and 11 bases lay in between. This CDR3 reads CASNLATSTDTQYF. Written as DNA, the CDR3 is TGTGCCAGCAACCTAGCGACTAGCACAGATACGCAGTATTTT.

This clone was detected only a few times. The chain joins TRBV13 to TRBJ2-7; TRBD1 might be the D (5 bases). From germline, CDR1 is PRHDT and CDR2 FYEKMQ (reference sequence). This CDR3 region has 14 residues. V lost 0 bases and J lost 0, with 6 bases in between. DNA for the CDR3: TGTGCCAGCAGCTTAGGGGACACCTCCTACGAGCAGTACGTC. Translation gives CASSLGDTSYEQYV.

This clone occurred a few times. The chain recombines TRBV5-1 with TRBJ2-2; a weak D match, TRBD1 (5 bases). V lost 4 bases to trimming and J lost 0 bases, with 10 bases between them. CDR1 is SGHRS, CDR2 YFSETQ, per germline. The CDR3 loop spans 15 amino acids. The CDR3 bases are TGCGCCAGCAGCGACGACAGCCCGAACACCGGGGAGCTGTTTTTT. This codes for CASSDDSPNTGELFF.

This clone was seen just once. This chain links TRBV27 with TRBJ2-1, with 8 bases lining up with TRBD1. The ends lost 5 bases at V and 0 bases at J; junction bases unmatched: 3. The CDR3 totals 15 residues. Germline V gene data show CDR1 as MNHEY and CDR2 as SMNVEV (reference sequence). For the CDR3, the DNA is TGTGCCAGCAGTAGACAGGGGTTCTCCTACAATGAGCAGTTCTTC. Translation: CASSRQGFSYNEQFF.

The chain combines TRBV4-3 with TRBJ2-7, with TRBD1 identical over 7 bases. Germline V lookup: CDR1 LGHNA, CDR2 YSLEER. The CDR3 spans 16 residues. Losses at the gene ends were 5 bases for V and 1 base for J; bases not matched to a gene: 11. The CDR3 protein is CASSYSQTGESYEQYF. The CDR3 DNA sequence: TGCGCCAGCAGCTACAGCCAAACAGGGGAGTCCTACGAGCAGTACTTC.

This clone showed up just once. The CDR3 sequence is CASSQDSAGGTDTQYF. CDR3 DNA: TGCGCCAGCAGCCAAGACTCTGCGGGGGGCACAGATACGCAGTATTTT. The chain couples TRBV4-3 to TRBJ2-3; 7 bases line up with TRBD2. V shed 0 bases, J shed 1 base, and the junction held 4 bases outside the gene matches. This CDR3 contains 16 residues. From germline, CDR1 is LGHNA and CDR2 YSLEER.

This chain joins TRBV6-2 or TRBV6-3 and TRBJ2-7; 10 positions agree with TRBD1. After removal of 5 bases from V and 4 bases from J, the junction contained 2 bases not matched to a gene. This CDR3 comprises 13 residues. Looked up from germline, CDR1 is MNHEY and CDR2 is SVGEGT. The CDR3 DNA sequence: TGTGCCAGCAGTAAGGGACAGGGGTACGAGCAGTACTTC. It yields the protein CASSKGQGYEQYF.

The chain recombines TRBV30 with TRBJ2-2; 8 bases fit TRBD2. The trim removed 0 bases at V and 3 bases at J, leaving 12 bases unmatched. This CDR3 comprises 18 residues. From germline, CDR1 is GTSNPN and CDR2 SVGIG (reference sequence). The CDR3 sequence: CAWSVRWVRREDTGELFF. The CDR3 DNA sequence: TGTGCCTGGAGTGTACGGTGGGTAAGGCGGGAGGACACCGGGGAGCTGTTTTTT.

V gene TRBV7-9 combines with J gene TRBJ1-5; no reliable D call. Trimming removed 4 bases from V and 5 bases from J, with 12 bases in between. Germline CDR1 SEHNR, CDR2 FQNEAQ (reference sequence). CDR3 length: 14 amino acids. The DNA for the CDR3 is TGTGCCAGCAGCTCTACGGGAGGCTATCAGCCCCAGCATTTT. It is translated as CASSSTGGYQPQHF. The entire variable domain, with the rest obtained from reference TRBV7-9 and TRBJ1-5, is as follows: DTGVSQNPRHKITKRGQNVTFRCDPISEHNRLYWYRQTLGQGPEFLTYFQNEAQLEKSRLLSDRFSAERPKGSFSTLEIQRTEQGDSAMYLCASSSTGGYQPQHFGDGTRLSIL.

This chain uses TRBV5-5 with TRBJ1-1; maybe TRBD1 (6 bases). Trimming took off 2 bases at V and 4 bases at J, with 12 bases between the two ends. The CDR3 runs to 14 residues. Germline CDR1 reads SGHKS; CDR2 reads YYEKEE (reference sequence). As DNA, the CDR3 is TGTGCCAGCAGCTTTGTCCAGGGGTCCACTGAAGCTTTCTTT. As protein: CASSFVQGSTEAFF.

This chain links TRBV25-1 with TRBJ1-4, with D unresolved. Trimming took 3 bases from V and 10 from J, leaving 9 bases between them. Germline V gene lookup returns CDR1 MGHDK and CDR2 SYGVNS. The CDR3 is made up of 12 amino acids. The CDR3 DNA reads as TGTGCCAGCAGTGATCCCGGAGGAAAACTGTTTTTT. This gives the protein CASSDPGGKLFF.

The table lists this clone with a count of one. CDR3 in amino acids: CASSYAETQYF. CDR3 bases: TGTGCCAGCAGCTACGCGGAGACCCAGTACTTC. The chain carries TRBV13 and TRBJ2-5; D gene unclear. Germline CDR1 reads PRHDT; CDR2 reads FYEKMQ (reference sequence). This CDR3 contains 11 residues. Deletions cut 4 bases from V and 5 bases from J, with 5 bases between.

Only one count was recorded for this clone. The rearrangement links TRBV5-6 to TRBJ2-7, with TRBD1 matching over 9 bases. CDR1 and CDR2 from the germline V gene are SGHDT and YYEEEE. This CDR3 comprises 13 residues. V lost 5 bases and J lost 2; bases outside the gene matches: 2. DNA for the CDR3: TGTGCCAGCAGTCGACAGGGGGCCTACGAGCAGTACGTC. Translating gives CASSRQGAYEQYV.

This chain joins TRBV19 and TRBJ2-2; 15 positions agree with TRBD2. There are 18 residues in the CDR3. J lost 2 bases, V lost 5 bases, and 6 bases had no gene match. Germline CDR1 and CDR2: LNHDA and SQIVND (reference sequence). The CDR3 region is CASSRTSGRAHNTGELFF. In DNA form, the CDR3 reads TGTGCCAGTAGTCGGACTAGCGGGAGGGCCCATAACACCGGGGAGCTGTTTTTT.

The J gene is TRBJ2-7, the V gene TRBV10-3; TRBD1 matches at 10 bases. The V segment lost 2 bases and the J segment 3 bases; nucleotides outside the gene matches: 7. Germline-derived CDR1 and CDR2 are ENHRY and SYGVKD. CDR3 size: 16 residues. This chain's CDR3 is CAISEPYDRGLYEQYF. DNA for the CDR3: TGTGCCATCAGTGAGCCCTACGACAGGGGGCTCTACGAGCAGTACTTC.

The V gene is TRBV4-2, the J gene TRBJ2-1; weak D call: TRBD2 (6 bases). Germline CDR1 is LGHNA and CDR2 is YNFKEQ. Trimming removed 1 base from V and 4 bases from J, with 8 bases in between. The CDR3 totals 14 residues. The CDR3: CASSQGGTYNEQFF. The CDR3 region has the DNA TGTGCCAGCAGCCAAGGGGGGACTTACAATGAGCAGTTCTTC.

This clone was recorded a few times. CDR3 nucleotides: TGTGCCAGCAGCCAAGATCTGACAGATGGCTACACCTTC. Amino acid sequence: CASSQDLTDGYTF. The V gene is TRBV3-1 (or the pseudogene TRBV3-2), the J gene TRBJ1-2; D is possibly TRBD1 (5 bases). The CDR3 runs to 13 residues. Germline V gene lookup returns CDR1 LGHDT and CDR2 YNNKEL (reference sequence). Trimming stripped 0 bases from V and 6 bases from J, with 8 bases between.

The chain uses TRBV7-8 and TRBJ2-5, with 12 positions matching TRBD2. Unmatched junction bases numbered 2, after V lost 2 bases and J lost 1 base. The germline V gene has CDR1 SGHVS and CDR2 FQNEAQ. The CDR3 spans 16 residues. CDR3 sequence reads: CASSLRLAGVQETQYF. The DNA for the CDR3 is TGTGCCAGCAGCTTAAGACTAGCGGGGGTCCAAGAGACCCAGTACTTC.

This sequence joins TRBV28 and TRBJ1-2; no definite D call. The CDR3 consists of 12 residues. CDR1 MDHEN and CDR2 SYDVKM come from the germline V gene. The V end was cut by 4 bases, the J end by 8 bases, with 11 bases between. In DNA, the CDR3 is TGTGCCAGCAGTTACACTGCAGCGGGCTACACCTTC. Protein sequence: CASSYTAAGYTF.

This chain uses TRBV19 with TRBJ2-1; 7 bases agree with TRBD2. CDR1 is LNHDA, CDR2 SQIVND, per germline (reference sequence). The length of the CDR3 is 15 residues. The trim removed 3 bases at V and 5 bases at J, leaving 7 bases unmatched. This chain's CDR3 is CASSIMAGVDNEQFF. CDR3 bases: TGTGCCAGTAGTATTATGGCGGGAGTGGACAATGAGCAGTTCTTC. The whole variable domain, filled in from reference TRBV19 and TRBJ2-1, reads DGGITQSPKYLFRKEGQNVTLSCEQNLNHDAMYWYRQDPGQGLRLIYYSQIVNDFQKGDIAEGYSVSREKKESFPLTVTSAQKNPTAFYLCASSIMAGVDNEQFFGPGTRLTVL.

The chain combines TRBV27 with TRBJ2-3, with 9 bases fitting TRBD2. J gave up 2 bases and V 7 bases, and 1 base lay outside the gene matches. This CDR3 is built from 13 residues. Germline CDR1 and CDR2: MNHEY and SMNVEV (reference sequence). CDR3 DNA: TGTGCCAGCACTAGCGGGACCACAGATACGCAGTATTTT. Protein sequence: CASTSGTTDTQYF.

The chain recombines TRBV9 with TRBJ2-1; 10 bases line up with TRBD1. V was clipped by 0 bases and J by 7 bases; unmatched bases: 13. Germline V gene sequence: CDR1 SGDLS, CDR2 YYNGEE. The length of the CDR3 is 18 residues. This CDR3 is CASSVGGTGVFVGNEQFF. CDR3 coding DNA: TGTGCCAGCAGCGTAGGGGGGACAGGGGTCTTCGTAGGGAATGAGCAGTTCTTC.

The CDR3 region is CASSLSARNTEAFF. In DNA form, the CDR3 reads TGTGCCAGCAGTTTATCGGCCAGGAACACTGAAGCTTTCTTT. The chain combines TRBV27 with TRBJ1-1, with D unresolved. CDR1 MNHEY and CDR2 SMNVEV come from the germline V gene (reference sequence). Trimming took off 0 bases at V and 1 base at J, with 6 bases between the two ends. The CDR3 totals 14 residues.

This clone was counted between two and nine times. V usage is TRBV30 and J usage is TRBJ1-2; D is ambiguous. Germline assignment: CDR1 GTSNPN and CDR2 SVGIG (reference sequence). The CDR3 contains 12 residues. Trimming removed 4 bases at V and 8 bases at J, with 14 bases between. The DNA of the CDR3 is TGTGCCTGGATATTGGGAGGGCACGGCTACACCTTC. Protein: CAWILGGHGYTF. Combining the CDR3 with reference TRBV30 and TRBJ1-2 gives the whole variable domain SQTIHQWPATLVQPVGSPLSLECTVEGTSNPNLYWYRQAAGRGLQLLFYSVGIGQISSEVPQNLSASRPQDRQFILSSKKLLLSDSGFYLCAWILGGHGYTFGSGTRLTVV.

The chain has TRBV5-5 and TRBJ1-1, with 7 nucleotides matching TRBD1. Germline V gene data show CDR1 as SGHKS and CDR2 as YYEKEE (reference sequence). This CDR3 region has 16 residues. V shed 6 bases, J shed 0 bases, and the junction held 11 bases outside the gene matches. The CDR3 region is CASKVQGGRMNTEAFF. The DNA of the CDR3 is TGTGCCAGCAAAGTCCAGGGGGGACGGATGAACACTGAAGCTTTCTTT.